The sequence of this TCR beta chain was determined in a study of blood T cell repertoires in COVID-19. Study at large: COVID-19 samples, acute and convalescent, were from the United States, Italy and Spain. PBMCs, B-cell-depleted T cells, or T cells were the source of the cDNA or gDNA that made up the material.

TCRdb keeps only in-frame clones here, not all; method: immunoSEQ multiplex PCR. This sample has a few hundred thousand clones, with 80% to 90% found just once. Germline V gene sequence: CDR1 MNHEY, CDR2 SVGAGI. The V and J ends lost 7 bases and 10 bases, in that order; junction bases with no gene match: 12. The length of the CDR3 is 13 residues. Input material: peripheral blood. This sequence was found in a man in his 60s with acute or convalescent COVID-19. The chain links TRBV6-5 to TRBJ1-1, with TRBD1 matching 7 bases. CDR3 residues: CASTEGQGEIAFF. Here the CDR3 DNA reads TGTGCCAGCACCGAAGGGCAGGGGGAAATAGCTTTCTTT.